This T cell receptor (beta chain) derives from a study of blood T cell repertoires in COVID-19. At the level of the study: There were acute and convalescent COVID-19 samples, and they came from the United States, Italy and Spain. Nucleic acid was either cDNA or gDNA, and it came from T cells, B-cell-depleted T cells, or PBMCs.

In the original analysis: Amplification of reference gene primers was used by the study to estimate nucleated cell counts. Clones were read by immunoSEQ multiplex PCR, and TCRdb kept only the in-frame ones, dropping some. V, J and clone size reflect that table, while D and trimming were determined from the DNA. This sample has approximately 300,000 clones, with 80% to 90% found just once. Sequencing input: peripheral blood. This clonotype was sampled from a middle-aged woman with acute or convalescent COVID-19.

Written as DNA, the CDR3 is TGTGCCACCAGCAGAGACCCCGACACTGAAGCTTTCTTT. This sequence encodes CATSRDPDTEAFF. This chain uses TRBV15 with TRBJ1-1; D call uncertain. The CDR3 runs to 13 residues. Germline CDR1 LNHNV, CDR2 YYDKDF (reference sequence). V gave up 0 bases and J gave up 3 bases, with 5 bases separating them.